The text below deals with one TCR beta chain. Sequencing was performed with immunoSEQ multiplex PCR; in TCRdb, only in-frame clones are kept and a portion is missing. The sample has about 100,000 clones; around 81% are singletons. The data stem from a study of control samples from healthy donors and cancer patients. The CDR3 is 14 amino acids. Per germline, CDR1 SGHDT and CDR2 YYEEEE. V dropped 1 base and J dropped 6 bases, with 13 bases sitting between them. The chain links TRBV5-6 to TRBJ1-2; D uncertain. This TCR derives from a man aged 25-40 years in good health. Sequencing used blood. The CDR3 nucleotides read TGTGCCAGCAGCTTGTCTACGGGTATGGATGGCTACACCTTC. This sequence encodes CASSLSTGMDGYTF.